The 9 T cell receptor beta chains given below trace back to one sample, sequenced in a study of cytomegalovirus exposure and HLA in healthy donors. The PCR contained 60 Vbeta and 13 Jbeta primers. Assay: immunoSEQ multiplex PCR; the TCRdb copy retains only in-frame clones and omits some. The sample shows 170,000 or so clones, approximately 86% of them seen only once. Sample: PBMCs. These receptors all stem from a woman between 18 and 29 years old in good health and CMV-seronegative.

The chain combines TRBV19 with TRBJ1-2; D is uncertain. Trimming removed 8 bases from V and 6 bases from J, with 19 bases in between. The CDR3 is 14 residues long. Germline loops: CDR1 LNHDA, CDR2 SQIVND (reference sequence). This CDR3 is CASLRGWYGDGYTF. The CDR3 region has the DNA TGTGCCAGTCTAAGAGGCTGGTATGGTGATGGCTACACCTTC.

A remark on this clone: The sample holds other DNA sequences that translate to the same CDR3. The rearrangement uses TRBV19 and TRBJ1-5; D unclear. This CDR3 has 13 amino acids. Germline V gene sequence: CDR1 LNHDA, CDR2 SQIVND (reference sequence). V was pared by 6 bases and J by 5 bases, with 11 bases between. CDR3 protein: CASRKRGYQPQHF. CDR3 nucleotide sequence: TGTGCCAGTAGGAAGCGGGGATATCAGCCCCAGCATTTT.

Of note for this clone: Other DNA sequences within the sample encode an identical CDR3. The chain couples TRBV15 to TRBJ2-7; TRBD2 aligns across 8 bases. Germline loops: CDR1 LNHNV, CDR2 YYDKDF (reference sequence). This CDR3 is built from 18 residues. V lost 1 base to trimming and J lost 0 bases; unmatched junction nucleotides: 11. CDR3 protein: CATSRAIGPGTSSYEQYF. In nucleotides, the CDR3 is TGTGCCACCAGCAGAGCAATTGGGCCGGGGACTAGCTCCTACGAGCAGTACTTC.

J is TRBJ1-2 and V is TRBV10-3; D ambiguous. The CDR3 runs 12 residues. V gave up 3 bases and J gave up 8 bases, with 10 bases separating them. Germline CDR1 ENHRY, CDR2 SYGVKD. CDR3 in amino acids: CAISDTSSGYTF. CDR3 in DNA: TGTGCCATCAGTGACACGAGTAGCGGCTACACCTTC.

J is TRBJ2-2 and V is TRBV5-4; D is undetermined. Germline V gene data show CDR1 as SGHNT and CDR2 as YYREEE (reference sequence). The V and J ends lost 0 bases and 0 bases respectively, with 6 bases between them. The CDR3 is 15 amino acids. CDR3 residues: CASSLDSTNTGELFF. The CDR3 DNA follows: TGTGCCAGCAGCTTGGACAGTACGAACACCGGGGAGCTGTTTTTT.

This chain connects TRBV21-1 to TRBJ2-7; the table calls TRBD1, which could not be checked here. TRBV21-1 is flagged as a pseudogene. The CDR3 extends over 17 amino acids. This CDR3 is CASRGTGGAGCSYEQYF. CDR3 DNA sequence: TGTGCCAGCAGAGGGACAGGGGGCGCTGGATGTTCCTACGAGCAGTACTTC.

CDR3 in amino acids: CASSPPGGTGEQPQHF. The CDR3 DNA sequence: TGTGCCAGCTCGCCGCCCGGGGGGACAGGGGAACAGCCCCAGCATTTT. The chain has TRBV18 and TRBJ1-5; 10 bases align to TRBD1. This CDR3 comprises 16 residues. Germline V CDR1 and CDR2: KGHSH, LQKENI. The J segment lost 7 bases and the V segment lost 6 bases, leaving 12 bases of the junction unmatched.

The chain employs TRBV5-4 and TRBJ2-3; weak D call: TRBD1 (5 bases). The CDR3 is made up of 14 amino acids. The V end was cut by 1 base, the J end by 6 bases, with 12 bases between. Germline lookup yields CDR1 SGHNT and CDR2 YYREEE (reference sequence). The CDR3 loop is CASSLSRGSDTQYF. The CDR3 region has the DNA TGTGCCAGCAGCTTGTCTAGGGGTAGCGATACGCAGTATTTT.

The chain uses TRBV5-5 and TRBJ2-7; 7 nucleotides agree with TRBD1. V lost 1 base to trimming and J lost 2 bases; unmatched junction nucleotides: 6. Germline assignment: CDR1 SGHKS and CDR2 YYEKEE (reference sequence). The CDR3 length is 15 residues. As DNA, the CDR3 is TGTGCCAGCAGCTTGACCCTAGGGACAGCCTACGAGCAGTACTTC. As protein: CASSLTLGTAYEQYF.